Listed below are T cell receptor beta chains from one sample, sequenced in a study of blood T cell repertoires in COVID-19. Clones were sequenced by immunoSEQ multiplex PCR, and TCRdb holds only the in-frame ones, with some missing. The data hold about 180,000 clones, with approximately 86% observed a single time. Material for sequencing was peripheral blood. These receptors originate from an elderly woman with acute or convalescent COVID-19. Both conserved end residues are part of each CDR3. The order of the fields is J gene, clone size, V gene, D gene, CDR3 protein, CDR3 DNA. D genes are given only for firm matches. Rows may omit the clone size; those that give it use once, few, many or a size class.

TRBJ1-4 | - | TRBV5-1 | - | CASSFHSGGGGNEKLFF | TGCGCCAGCAGCTTCCACTCGGGAGGAGGGGGTAATGAAAAACTGTTTTTT
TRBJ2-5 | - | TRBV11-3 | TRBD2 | CASSWGTSGGQETQYF | TGTGCCAGCAGCTGGGGGACTAGCGGGGGCCAAGAGACCCAGTACTTC
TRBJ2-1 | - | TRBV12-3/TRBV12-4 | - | CASSTDQGNEQFF | TGTGCCAGCAGTACCGACCAGGGGAATGAGCAGTTCTTC
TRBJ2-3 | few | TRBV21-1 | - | CASSKARDSLIYTDTQYF | TGTGCCAGCAGCAAAGCCCGGGACAGCCTAATATACACAGATACGCAGTATTTT
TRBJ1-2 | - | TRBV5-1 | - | CASSEGNYGYTF | TGCGCCAGCAGCGAGGGAAACTATGGCTACACCTTC
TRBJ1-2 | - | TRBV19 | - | CASSTVGGQVGYTF | TGTGCCAGTAGTACTGTGGGGGGGCAGGTTGGCTACACCTTC
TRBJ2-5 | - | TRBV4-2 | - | CASSQDRRTETQYF | TGTGCCAGCAGCCAAGATCGGAGGACAGAGACCCAGTACTTC
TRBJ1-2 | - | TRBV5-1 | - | CASSLEQGRLGGGYTF | TGCGCCAGCAGCTTGGAGCAGGGCCGCCTAGGCGGTGGCTACACCTTC
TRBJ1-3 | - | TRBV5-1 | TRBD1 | CASSLGDSYSGNTIYF | TGCGCCAGCAGCTTGGGGGACAGCTACTCTGGAAACACCATATATTTT
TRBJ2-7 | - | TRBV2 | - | CASSEGLGFGKIEQYF | TGTGCCAGCAGTGAAGGTTTGGGCTTCGGGAAGATCGAGCAGTACTTC
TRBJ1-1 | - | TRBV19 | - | CASSTGRGGSEAFF | TGTGCCAGTAGTACAGGGCGGGGGGGTTCTGAAGCTTTCTTT
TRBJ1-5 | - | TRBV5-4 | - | CASSLDVGNQPQHF | TGTGCCAGCAGCTTGGACGTAGGCAATCAGCCCCAGCATTTT
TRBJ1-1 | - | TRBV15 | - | CATSRDRVGTEAFF | TGTGCCACCAGCAGAGATCGGGTGGGCACTGAAGCTTTCTTT
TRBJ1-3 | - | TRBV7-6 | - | CASSFARKGGAGNTIYF | TGTGCCAGCAGCTTCGCGCGGAAAGGGGGAGCTGGAAACACCATATATTTT
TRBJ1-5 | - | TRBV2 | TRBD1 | CASRETGVGNQPQHF | TGTGCCAGCAGGGAGACAGGGGTTGGAAATCAGCCCCAGCATTTT
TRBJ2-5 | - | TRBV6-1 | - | CASSERGETQYF | TGTGCCAGCAGTGAACGAGGGGAGACCCAGTACTTC
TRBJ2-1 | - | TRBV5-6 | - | CASSGGANQYEQFF | TGTGCCAGCAGCGGGGGCGCGAATCAGTATGAGCAGTTCTTC
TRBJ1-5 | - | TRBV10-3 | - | CAISERYSNQPQHF | TGTGCCATCAGTGAACGGTATAGCAATCAGCCCCAGCATTTT
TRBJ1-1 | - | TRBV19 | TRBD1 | CASRGGNRQGTTEAFF | TGTGCCAGTCGAGGGGGGAATCGACAGGGAACCACTGAAGCTTTCTTT
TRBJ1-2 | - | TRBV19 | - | CASSIEGRHGYTF | TGTGCCAGTAGTATAGAGGGGCGGCATGGCTACACCTTC
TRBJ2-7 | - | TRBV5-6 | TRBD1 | CASSLKGQGYEQYF | TGTGCCAGCAGCTTGAAAGGACAGGGCTACGAGCAGTACTTC
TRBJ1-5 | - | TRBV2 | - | CASSVSGNLNQPQHF | TGTGCCAGCAGTGTGAGTGGTAACTTGAATCAGCCCCAGCATTTT
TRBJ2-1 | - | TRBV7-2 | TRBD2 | CASSLARPGTSSNEQFF | TGTGCCAGCAGCTTAGCACGTCCCGGGACTAGCAGCAATGAGCAGTTCTTC
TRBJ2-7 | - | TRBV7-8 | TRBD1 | CASRPKSGQGAGEQYF | TGTGCCAGCAGACCTAAATCCGGACAGGGGGCCGGTGAGCAGTACTTC
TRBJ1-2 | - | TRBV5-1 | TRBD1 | CASSRGTGGGYGYTF | TGCGCCAGCAGCCGGGGGACAGGGGGAGGCTATGGCTACACCTTC
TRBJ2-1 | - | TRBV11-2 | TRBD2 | CASSLDTSGEPFF | TGTGCCAGCAGCTTAGATACTAGCGGCGAGCCGTTCTTC
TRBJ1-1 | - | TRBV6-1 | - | CASSWGSVNTEAFF | TGTGCCAGCAGTTGGGGCAGTGTGAACACTGAAGCTTTCTTT